These 30 T cell receptor beta chains came from one sample sequenced in a study of cytomegalovirus exposure and HLA in healthy donors. Use of 60 Vbeta and 13 Jbeta primers characterized the PCR. Repertoires were generated with immunoSEQ multiplex PCR, while TCRdb's copy carries only in-frame clones and drops some. Of 150,000 to 200,000 clones in the sample, about 85% are singletons; the top ten hold roughly 6.2%. Material: PBMCs. These TCRs come from a male donor in good health and CMV-seropositive.

The V gene is TRBV27, the J gene TRBJ2-1; D might be TRBD1 (5 bases). The CDR3 loop spans 14 amino acids. CDR1 and CDR2 (germline): MNHEY, SMNVEV (reference sequence). The ends were cut back, 1 base at V and 2 bases at J, with 6 bases in the middle. The CDR3 coding sequence is TGTGCCAGCAGTTTATTCAGGGCCTACAATGAGCAGTTCTTC. It is translated as CASSLFRAYNEQFF.

This chain joins TRBV7-9 and TRBJ2-7; D possibly corresponds to TRBD2 (5 bases). The length of the CDR3 is 15 residues. Trimming cost V 1 base and J 7 bases, with 17 bases left between them. The germline gives CDR1 SEHNR, CDR2 FQNEAQ (reference sequence). CDR3 coding DNA: TGTGCCAGCAGCTTAGGGCTGGGGAGCACGGGGGAGCAGTACTTC. Its protein is CASSLGLGSTGEQYF.

The chain uses TRBV27 and TRBJ1-1; a weak D match, TRBD1 (6 bases). Trimming removed 5 bases from V and 8 bases from J, with 9 bases in between. This CDR3 spans 11 amino acids. The V gene's germline CDR1 is MNHEY and CDR2 SMNVEV (reference sequence). The CDR3 nucleotides read TGTGCCAGCAGTACAGACAGGGAAGCTTTCTTT. Its protein product is CASSTDREAFF.

The chain carries TRBV9 and TRBJ1-2, with D perhaps TRBD1 (5 bases). The ends were cut back, 3 bases at V and 6 bases at J, with 9 bases in the middle. The CDR3 consists of 12 residues. The germline CDR1 and CDR2 sequences are SGDLS and YYNGEE. CDR3 amino acids: CASSAGNDGYTF. The CDR3 bases are TGTGCCAGCAGCGCAGGGAATGATGGCTACACCTTC.

The chain carries TRBV19 and TRBJ2-7, with 11 positions matching TRBD1. This CDR3 contains 14 residues. V shed 4 bases, J shed 5 bases, and the junction held 4 bases outside the gene matches. CDR1 and CDR2 (germline): LNHDA, SQIVND (reference sequence). The CDR3 bases are TGTGCCAGTAGTACGGACAGGGGGCAACACGAGCAGTACTTC. It yields the protein CASSTDRGQHEQYF. Drawing the rest from reference TRBV19 and TRBJ2-7, the complete variable domain is DGGITQSPKYLFRKEGQNVTLSCEQNLNHDAMYWYRQDPGQGLRLIYYSQIVNDFQKGDIAEGYSVSREKKESFPLTVTSAQKNPTAFYLCASSTDRGQHEQYFGPGTRLTVT.

This clone has just a few counts. The rearrangement uses TRBV27 and TRBJ2-1; no clear D. The ends were cut back, 1 base at V and 8 bases at J, with 9 bases in the middle. There are 13 residues in the CDR3. Germline CDR1 MNHEY, CDR2 SMNVEV (reference sequence). CDR3 sequence reads: CASSLLPQDEQFF. The CDR3 DNA follows: TGTGCCAGCAGTTTATTGCCACAAGATGAGCAGTTCTTC.

This sequence joins TRBV5-4 and TRBJ2-3, with TRBD1 identical over 7 bases. Germline-derived CDR1 and CDR2 are SGHNT and YYREEE (reference sequence). V lost 1 base and J lost 3; bases outside the gene matches: 5. CDR3 length: 15 amino acids. The CDR3: CASSLSGTATDTQYF. In nucleotides, the CDR3 is TGTGCCAGCAGCTTGTCCGGGACAGCTACAGATACGCAGTATTTT.

The rearrangement uses TRBV6-1 and TRBJ1-5, with TRBD1 matching 9 bases. CDR1 and CDR2 from the germline V gene are MNHNS and SASEGT. Trimming removed 6 bases from V and 4 bases from J; junction bases left unmatched: 1. This CDR3 region has 13 residues. The CDR3 loop reads CASRGQGNQPQHF. The CDR3 DNA reads TGTGCCAGCAGGGGACAGGGTAATCAGCCCCAGCATTTT.

This clone came up once. CDR3 in DNA: TGTGCCAGCCGTACGGACGGGAGCTTCTACAATGAGCAGTTCTTC. Translation: CASRTDGSFYNEQFF. The V gene is TRBV7-8, the J gene TRBJ2-1, with D maybe TRBD2 (6 bases). CDR1 is SGHVS and CDR2 is FQNEAQ in the germline V gene. There are 15 residues in the CDR3. V shed 8 bases and J shed 3 bases, with 17 bases lying between them.

This clone has just a few counts. V is TRBV7-8 and J is TRBJ2-1; TRBD1 matches at 9 bases. Germline V gene data show CDR1 as SGHVS and CDR2 as FQNEAQ. The CDR3 totals 16 residues. Trimming removed 8 bases from V and 6 bases from J; junction bases left unmatched: 14. The CDR3 DNA is TGTGCCAGCGCTCGCCCCGGGACAGGGTTAGCCAATGAGCAGTTCTTC. It is translated as CASARPGTGLANEQFF. Filled out from reference TRBV7-8 and TRBJ2-1, the complete variable domain reads GAGVSQSPRYKVAKRGQDVALRCDPISGHVSLFWYQQALGQGPEFLTYFQNEAQLDKSGLPSDRFFAERPEGSVSTLKIQRTQQEDSAVYLCASARPGTGLANEQFFGPGTRLTVL.

This clone occurred a few times. V gene TRBV4-2 combines with J gene TRBJ1-1; 7 bases agree with TRBD1. The CDR3 extends over 16 amino acids. Germline-derived CDR1 and CDR2 are LGHNA and YNFKEQ. After removal of 0 bases from V and 5 bases from J, the junction contained 9 bases not matched to a gene. The CDR3 is CASSQDIGTVWTEAFF. DNA for the CDR3: TGTGCCAGCAGCCAAGATATTGGGACAGTATGGACTGAAGCTTTCTTT.

This clone was seen more than once but under ten times. The gene calls are TRBV6-5 and TRBJ2-7, with 7 bases matching TRBD2. The CDR3 covers 15 residues. Trimming took 6 bases from V and 6 from J; bases not matched to a gene: 14. Germline V gene data show CDR1 as MNHEY and CDR2 as SVGAGI. CDR3: CASSVAGAAPLEQYF. The CDR3 DNA follows: TGTGCCAGCAGCGTAGCGGGCGCGGCCCCACTCGAGCAGTACTTC.

This clone was seen just once. The rearrangement links TRBV7-6 to TRBJ2-3, with 7 bases identical to TRBD2. CDR3 length: 14 residues. Trimming removed 2 bases from V and 5 bases from J; junction bases left unmatched: 4. Germline V gene sequence: CDR1 SGHVS, CDR2 FNYEAQ. CDR3 residues: CASSLTIAGDTQYF. For the CDR3, the DNA is TGTGCCAGCAGCTTAACGATAGCGGGAGATACGCAGTATTTT.

This CDR3 is CASSVAERGTQYF. CDR3 nucleotide sequence: TGTGCCAGCAGCGTAGCGGAAAGGGGGACCCAGTACTTC. This chain uses TRBV9 with TRBJ2-5, with D tentatively TRBD1 (5 bases). This CDR3 comprises 13 residues. Looked up from germline, CDR1 is SGDLS and CDR2 is YYNGEE. The ends were cut back, 0 bases at V and 7 bases at J, with 10 bases in the middle.

The chain links TRBV9 to TRBJ1-1, with D unclear. Looked up from germline, CDR1 is SGDLS and CDR2 is YYNGEE. The CDR3 is 13 amino acids. V gave up 3 bases and J gave up 4 bases, with 10 bases separating them. CDR3 sequence: CASSGFRGTEAFF. The CDR3 bases are TGTGCCAGCAGCGGATTTCGGGGCACTGAAGCTTTCTTT.

V gene TRBV7-9 combines with J gene TRBJ2-7; D remains ambiguous. This CDR3 has 16 residues. Looked up from germline, CDR1 is SEHNR and CDR2 is FQNEAQ (reference sequence). V lost 5 bases and J 2 bases, leaving 19 bases between the germline ends. CDR3 in DNA: TGTGCCAGCAGCATACTATCGAGAGTTGCCGCCTACGAGCAGTACTTC. This translates into CASSILSRVAAYEQYF.

The genes are TRBV21-1 and TRBJ1-4; TRBD1 is taken as the D call from the table, unchecked against the DNA. TRBV21-1 is a pseudogene locus. CDR3 length equals 13 residues. CDR3 loop: CASTLGADEKLFF. The DNA of the CDR3 is TGTGCCAGCACCCTTGGGGCGGATGAAAAACTGTTTTTT.

V is TRBV11-2 and J is TRBJ2-4, with TRBD2 matching over 14 bases. After removal of 0 bases from V and 10 bases from J, the junction contained 5 bases not matched to a gene. This CDR3 comprises 16 residues. CDR1 is SGHAT and CDR2 is FQNNGV in the germline V gene. The chain's CDR3 is CASSLDGGLAGVIQYF. As DNA, the CDR3 is TGTGCCAGCAGCTTAGATGGGGGACTAGCGGGAGTTATTCAGTACTTC.

J is TRBJ2-5 and V is TRBV7-3, with 14 bases matching TRBD2. CDR3 length equals 15 residues. V lost 4 bases to trimming and J lost 5 bases; unmatched junction nucleotides: 3. The germline V gene has CDR1 SGHTA and CDR2 FQGTGA. CDR3 bases: TGTGCCAGCAGCTCCGGACTAGCGGGAGGCGAGACCCAGTACTTC. Protein product: CASSSGLAGGETQYF.

This clone occurred once. This same CDR3 is encoded by further DNA sequences in the sample. The gene calls are TRBV9 and TRBJ2-2; possible D gene TRBD2, 5 bases. V was cut by 4 bases and J by 7 bases, with 14 bases left in between. This CDR3 comprises 14 residues. Germline V lookup: CDR1 SGDLS, CDR2 YYNGEE. CDR3 in amino acids: CASSPIATDGELFF. Written as DNA, the CDR3 is TGTGCCAGCAGCCCTATAGCGACCGACGGGGAGCTGTTTTTT. Drawing the rest from reference TRBV9 and TRBJ2-2, the complete variable domain is DSGVTQTPKHLITATGQRVTLRCSPRSGDLSVYWYQQSLDQGLQFLIQYYNGEERAKGNILERFSAQQFPDLHSELNLSSLELGDSALYFCASSPIATDGELFFGEGSRLTVL.

Regarding this clone: The sample has other DNA sequences that encode this CDR3 too. The chain combines TRBV28 with TRBJ1-5; TRBD1 aligns across 8 bases. Trimming removed 6 bases from V and 2 bases from J; junction bases left unmatched: 6. Germline CDR1 is MDHEN and CDR2 is SYDVKM. The CDR3 covers 15 residues. CDR3 nucleotides: TGTGCCAGCAGCCCGACAGGGGTCGGCAATCAGCCCCAGCATTTT. Protein: CASSPTGVGNQPQHF. Using reference TRBV28 and TRBJ1-5 for the parts outside the CDR3, the full variable domain is DVKVTQSSRYLVKRTGEKVFLECVQDMDHENMFWYRQDPGLGLRLIYFSYDVKMKEKGDIPEGYSVSREKKERFSLILESASTNQTSMYLCASSPTGVGNQPQHFGDGTRLSIL.

The chain uses TRBV7-3 and TRBJ2-2; 8 bases align to TRBD2. Germline lookup yields CDR1 SGHTA and CDR2 FQGTGA. CDR3 size: 17 residues. Trimming at V came to 5 bases and at J to 4 bases, leaving 12 bases not matched to a gene. CDR3: CASSRSKAGAGTGELFF. The CDR3 nucleotides read TGTGCCAGCAGCCGTTCCAAAGCGGGGGCGGGCACCGGGGAGCTGTTTTTT.

This clone was counted only a few times. The gene calls are TRBV12-5 and TRBJ2-2; TRBD1 might be the D (6 bases). The germline CDR1 and CDR2 sequences are LGHNT and FRNRAP. The CDR3 runs to 17 residues. Trimming took 0 bases from V and 1 from J, leaving 12 bases between them. The CDR3, as DNA: TGTGCTAGTGGTTTGGTACGCGAGGGGGTGAACACCGGGGAGCTGTTTTTT. It is translated as CASGLVREGVNTGELFF.

This clone was seen just once. The V call is TRBV27, the J call TRBJ1-2, with 8 positions matching TRBD1. V shed 2 bases, J shed 11 bases, and the junction held 19 bases outside the gene matches. This CDR3 has 17 amino acids. Germline V gene data show CDR1 as MNHEY and CDR2 as SMNVEV (reference sequence). CDR3 coding DNA: TGTGCCAGCAGTTTACTCCCAGGGGGCGACAGAACTGTGGGGTACACCTTC. Translating it yields CASSLLPGGDRTVGYTF.

The chain employs TRBV29-1 and TRBJ1-1; no clear D gene. The CDR3 consists of 12 residues. The V and J ends lost 6 bases and 6 bases respectively, with 14 bases between them. CDR1 and CDR2 from the germline V gene are SQVTM and ANQGSEA. The CDR3 coding sequence is TGCAGCGTCGACTCTGGCAGCCCTGAAGCTTTCTTT. As protein: CSVDSGSPEAFF.

The chain combines TRBV6-1 with TRBJ2-5; 10 bases agree with TRBD2. Near its end, the DNA agrees better with TRBJ2-7, so the J call may be wrong. Germline V gene sequence: CDR1 MNHNS, CDR2 SASEGT. This CDR3 contains 15 residues. In DNA, the CDR3 is TGTGCCAGCAGTGGAGGGCTAGCGGGGGCCTACGAGCAGTACTTC. This encodes CASSGGLAGAYEQYF.

J is TRBJ2-7 and V is TRBV7-2; 9 positions match TRBD1. The CDR3 runs 15 residues. Germline-derived CDR1 and CDR2 are SGHTA and FQGNSA. Losses at the gene ends were 8 bases for V and 3 bases for J; bases not matched to a gene: 11. The CDR3 nucleotides are TGTGCCAGCCTGAATCCCGGGACAGGGCACTACGAGCAGTACTTC. As protein: CASLNPGTGHYEQYF.

This clone was seen just once. The chain employs TRBV28 and TRBJ2-7, with D tentatively TRBD2 (5 bases). The CDR3 consists of 15 residues. Looked up from germline, CDR1 is MDHEN and CDR2 is SYDVKM. V lost 1 base, J lost 1 base, and 11 bases lay in between. In DNA, the CDR3 is TGTGCCAGCAGTTTATTCGCTACTAGTTCCTACGAGCAGTACTTC. This gives the protein CASSLFATSSYEQYF.

The chain combines TRBV29-1 with TRBJ2-1, with TRBD1 as a possible D gene (5 bases). The germline V and J ends were trimmed by 0 bases and 1 base, with 13 bases remaining between them. The CDR3 loop spans 16 amino acids. CDR1 SQVTM and CDR2 ANQGSEA come from the germline V gene. In DNA form, the CDR3 reads TGCAGCGTTGAAGATATGGGGCCCCAATCCTACAATGAGCAGTTCTTC. As protein: CSVEDMGPQSYNEQFF.

The rearrangement links TRBV19 to TRBJ1-5; D might be TRBD1 (5 bases). With 2 bases removed from V and 7 bases from J, the gap between germline ends came to 15 bases. The CDR3 runs to 15 residues. From germline, CDR1 is LNHDA and CDR2 SQIVND (reference sequence). In DNA, the CDR3 is TGTGCCAGTAGTATATCGGCAGGGTTTGGCCAGCCCCAGCATTTT. It yields the protein CASSISAGFGQPQHF.